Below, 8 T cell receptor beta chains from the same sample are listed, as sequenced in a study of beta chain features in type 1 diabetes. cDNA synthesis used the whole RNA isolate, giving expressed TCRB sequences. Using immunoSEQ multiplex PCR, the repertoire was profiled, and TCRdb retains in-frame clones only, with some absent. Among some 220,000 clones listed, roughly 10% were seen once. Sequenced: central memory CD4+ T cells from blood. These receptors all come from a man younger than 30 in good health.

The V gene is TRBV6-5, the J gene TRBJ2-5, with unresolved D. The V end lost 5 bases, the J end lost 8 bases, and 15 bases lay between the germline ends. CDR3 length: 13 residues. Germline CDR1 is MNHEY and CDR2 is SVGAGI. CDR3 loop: CASSTGFRGTQYF. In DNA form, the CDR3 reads TGTGCCAGCAGTACGGGCTTCCGAGGCACCCAGTACTTC.

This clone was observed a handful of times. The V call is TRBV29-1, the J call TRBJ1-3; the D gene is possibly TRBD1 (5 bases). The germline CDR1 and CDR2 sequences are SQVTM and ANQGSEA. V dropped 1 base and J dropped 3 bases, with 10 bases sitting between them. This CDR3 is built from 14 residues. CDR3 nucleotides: TGCAGCGTTGAAGGGGGCGCGGGTGGAAACACCATATATTTT. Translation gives CSVEGGAGGNTIYF.

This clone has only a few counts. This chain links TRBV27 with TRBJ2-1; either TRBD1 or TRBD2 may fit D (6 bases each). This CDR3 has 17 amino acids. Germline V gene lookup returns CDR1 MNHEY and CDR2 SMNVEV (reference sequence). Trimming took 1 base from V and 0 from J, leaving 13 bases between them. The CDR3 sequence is CASSLFGGGSSYNEQFF. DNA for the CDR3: TGTGCCAGCAGTTTATTTGGAGGGGGAAGCTCCTACAATGAGCAGTTCTTC.

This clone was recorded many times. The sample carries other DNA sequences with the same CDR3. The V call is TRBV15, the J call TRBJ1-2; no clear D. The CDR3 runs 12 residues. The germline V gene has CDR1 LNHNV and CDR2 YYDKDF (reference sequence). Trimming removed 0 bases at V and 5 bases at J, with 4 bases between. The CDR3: CATSREGYGYTF. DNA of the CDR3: TGTGCCACCAGCAGAGAGGGATATGGCTACACCTTC. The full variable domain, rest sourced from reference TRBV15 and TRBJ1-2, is DAMVIQNPRYQVTQFGKPVTLSCSQTLNHNVMYWYQQKSSQAPKLLFHYYDKDFNNEADTPDNFQSRRPNTSFCFLDIRSPGLGDTAMYLCATSREGYGYTFGSGTRLTVV.

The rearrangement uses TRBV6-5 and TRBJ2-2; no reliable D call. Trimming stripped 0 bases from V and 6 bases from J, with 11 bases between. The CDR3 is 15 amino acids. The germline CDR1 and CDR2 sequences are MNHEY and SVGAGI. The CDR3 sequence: CASSYSAPWSGELFF. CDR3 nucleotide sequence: TGTGCCAGCAGTTACTCGGCCCCCTGGTCCGGGGAGCTGTTTTTT.

The CDR3 is CASSADGAKNIQYF. In DNA, the CDR3 is TGTGCCAGCTCAGCGGATGGTGCCAAAAACATTCAGTACTTC. This chain uses TRBV18 with TRBJ2-4; D ambiguous. The CDR3 has 14 amino acids. Between the trimmed V and J ends, which lost 5 bases and 1 base, there was a span of 9 bases. CDR1 is KGHSH and CDR2 is LQKENI in the germline V gene. Full variable domain (missing parts from reference TRBV18 and TRBJ2-4): NAGVMQNPRHLVRRRGQEARLRCSPMKGHSHVYWYRQLPEEGLKFMVYLQKENIIDESGMPKERFSAEFPKEGPSILRIQQVVRGDSAAYFCASSADGAKNIQYFGAGTRLSVL.

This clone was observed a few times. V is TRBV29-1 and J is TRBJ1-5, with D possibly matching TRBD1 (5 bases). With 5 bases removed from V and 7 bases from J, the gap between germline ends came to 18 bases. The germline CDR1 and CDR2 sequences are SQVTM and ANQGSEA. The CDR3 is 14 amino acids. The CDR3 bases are TGCAGCGTTAGGGTAACAGGCGGGAGACAGCCCCAGCATTTT. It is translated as CSVRVTGGRQPQHF.

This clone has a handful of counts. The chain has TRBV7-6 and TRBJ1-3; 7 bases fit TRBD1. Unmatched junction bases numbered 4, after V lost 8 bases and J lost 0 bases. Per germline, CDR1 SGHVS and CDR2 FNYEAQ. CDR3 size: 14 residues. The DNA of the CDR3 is TGTGCCAGCTCACAGGGGTTCTCTGGAAACACCATATATTTT. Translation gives CASSQGFSGNTIYF.